One and the same sample provided the 9 T cell receptor beta chains below, sequenced in a study of T cell repertoires in cytomegalovirus infection. TCRdb analysed the reads with MiXCR anew, one entry per CDR3 protein. The data contain about 450,000 distinct CDR3 sequences, under 40% of them singletons. Source material: PBMCs. Receptors originate from a human donor in good health (CMV status not recorded). Some clones in this sample may be carry-over from other donors' samples.

In its sample, this clonotype was seen many times. V gene TRBV28 combines with J gene TRBJ1-3, with D perhaps matching TRBD1 (6 bases). The CDR3 sequence is 18 residues long. The V end lost 4 bases, the J end lost 4 bases, and 23 bases lay between the germline ends. Germline loops: CDR1 MDHEN, CDR2 SYDVKM. The CDR3 is CASSSATGTPRVGNTIYF. The CDR3 DNA sequence: TGTGCCAGCAGTTCCGCTACCGGGACACCCAGGGTGGGAAACACCATATATTTT.

J is TRBJ1-2 and V is TRBV24-1; D not certain. Germline V gene sequence: CDR1 KGHDR, CDR2 SFDVKD. The length of the CDR3 is 14 residues. The ends were cut back, 4 bases at V and 0 bases at J, with 8 bases in the middle. DNA for the CDR3: TGTGCCACCAGTGACCCTGACACTAACTATGGCTACACCTTC. Its protein is CATSDPDTNYGYTF.

The chain joins TRBV28 to TRBJ1-2; D gene ambiguous. This CDR3 has 14 residues. V lost 10 bases and J 4 bases, leaving 19 bases between the germline ends. Germline CDR1 and CDR2: MDHEN and SYDVKM. CDR3 loop: CATPSFGGSYGYTF. In DNA, the CDR3 is TGTGCCACCCCTTCCTTTGGCGGAAGCTATGGCTACACCTTC.

This chain uses TRBV12-3 or TRBV12-4 with TRBJ2-1; 9 bases match TRBD2. The CDR3 covers 14 residues. J lost 10 bases, V lost 1 base, and 5 bases had no gene match. This CDR3 is CASSLGGTSNEQFF. The CDR3 coding sequence is TGTGCCAGCAGTTTAGGGGGGACTAGCAACGAGCAGTTCTTC.

The V and J genes are TRBV14 and TRBJ2-1; TRBD2 agrees at 7 bases. The ends lost 1 base at V and 7 bases at J; junction bases unmatched: 7. CDR3 length: 15 amino acids. The germline V gene has CDR1 SGHDN and CDR2 FVKESK. The chain's CDR3 is CASSQVGYSGNEQFF. CDR3 coding DNA: TGTGCCAGCAGCCAAGTTGGATATAGCGGGAATGAGCAGTTCTTC. Full variable domain (missing parts from reference TRBV14 and TRBJ2-1): EAGVTQFPSHSVIEKGQTVTLRCDPISGHDNLYWYRRVMGKEIKFLLHFVKESKQDESGMPNNRFLAERTGGTYSTLKVQPAELEDSGVYFCASSQVGYSGNEQFFGPGTRLTVL.

The rearrangement links TRBV6-1 to TRBJ1-5; D is uncertain. The length of the CDR3 is 13 residues. Germline lookup yields CDR1 MNHNS and CDR2 SASEGT. V gave up 1 base and J gave up 7 bases, with 8 bases separating them. The CDR3 DNA reads as TGTGCCAGCAGTGAAGATAACCGCCAGCCCCAGCATTTT. Its translation: CASSEDNRQPQHF.

The J gene is TRBJ2-5, the V gene TRBV4-1; 7 bases are a match to TRBD2. CDR1 is MGHRA, CDR2 YSYEKL, per germline. After removal of 5 bases from V and 0 bases from J, the junction contained 18 bases not matched to a gene. CDR3 length: 19 residues. CDR3 in amino acids: CASSNWAIRASGDQETQYF. The CDR3 nucleotides read TGCGCCAGCAGCAACTGGGCAATTCGGGCTAGCGGAGACCAAGAGACCCAGTACTTC.

This clonotype was observed a few times. The chain uses TRBV11-2 and TRBJ2-3, with 7 bases that match TRBD1. In germline, CDR1 is SGHAT, CDR2 FQNNGV. The CDR3 runs 19 residues. V lost 3 bases, J lost 2 bases, and 17 bases stayed unmatched. CDR3 loop: CASSFAGTESPINTDTQYF. CDR3 coding DNA: TGTGCCAGCAGCTTCGCCGGGACAGAATCACCCATTAACACAGATACGCAGTATTTT.

This clonotype came up a few times. The CDR3 reads CATSRGSAGGPDTQYF. The DNA for the CDR3 is TGTGCCACCAGCAGGGGGTCAGCGGGGGGCCCAGATACGCAGTATTTT. The V and J genes are TRBV15 and TRBJ2-3, with 9 nucleotides matching TRBD2. V shed 3 bases and J 4 bases; nucleotides not matched to a gene: 8. CDR1 and CDR2 (germline): LNHNV, YYDKDF (reference sequence). This CDR3 contains 16 residues.